This entry lists 24 T cell receptor beta chains sequenced from one sample in a study of blood T cells in healthy people across ages. The use of a sample-barcoded 5' primer and a J-beta primer mix characterized a second PCR of 7 to 11 cycles. TCRdb itself ran the 5' RACE reads through MiXCR, one entry per CDR3 protein. The sample gives about 730,000 distinct CDR3 sequences, roughly 41% of which show up once; 20% to 25% is in the top ten. Sequenced: blood. The source is a woman aged 60-75 years in good health.

This clonotype was detected a few times. This rearrangement joins TRBV28 to TRBJ1-2; possible D gene TRBD1, 6 bases. V dropped 2 bases and J dropped 4 bases, with 11 bases sitting between them. This CDR3 has 14 residues. Germline CDR1 is MDHEN and CDR2 is SYDVKM. CDR3: CASSLGGGAYGYTF. As DNA, the CDR3 is TGTGCCAGCAGTTTAGGGGGGGGCGCCTATGGCTACACCTTC.

This chain links TRBV11-3 with TRBJ2-7; 9 nucleotides line up with TRBD1. The CDR3 has 14 amino acids. With 5 bases clipped from V and 6 bases from J, the junction kept 8 bases outside the gene matches. Germline V lookup: CDR1 SGHNT, CDR2 YENEEA. The CDR3 protein is CASSVTGTGPEQYF. The DNA of the CDR3 is TGTGCCAGCAGCGTTACCGGGACAGGGCCCGAGCAGTACTTC.

The chain combines TRBV7-6 with TRBJ2-7; D may be TRBD2 (7 bases). The CDR3 consists of 15 residues. Germline V gene lookup returns CDR1 SGHVS and CDR2 FNYEAQ. V was shortened by 1 base and J by 3 bases, with 13 bases between the two germline ends. The CDR3 sequence: CASSLEAGHLYEQYF. DNA for the CDR3: TGTGCCAGCAGCTTAGAAGCGGGACACCTCTACGAGCAGTACTTC. Variable domain in full (rest from reference TRBV7-6 and TRBJ2-7): GAGVSQSPRYKVTKRGQDVALRCDPISGHVSLYWYRQALGQGPEFLTYFNYEAQQDKSGLPNDRFSAERPEGSISTLTIQRTEQRDSAMYRCASSLEAGHLYEQYFGPGTRLTVT.

The chain combines TRBV7-9 with TRBJ2-3, with D uncertain. The germline V gene has CDR1 SEHNR and CDR2 FQNEAQ (reference sequence). CDR3 length: 12 residues. The germline V and J ends were trimmed by 7 bases and 1 base, with 6 bases remaining between them. This chain's CDR3 is CASNHGTDTQYF. The CDR3 DNA reads TGTGCCAGCAACCACGGCACAGATACGCAGTATTTT.

The rearrangement uses TRBV25-1 and TRBJ2-7; D might be TRBD1 or TRBD2, each matching 6 bases. The germline V gene encodes CDR1 MGHDK and CDR2 SYGVNS. The V and J ends lost 3 bases and 3 bases respectively, with 21 bases between them. This CDR3 is built from 17 residues. The CDR3 bases are TGTGCCAGCAGTGAGACGATCGGGGGCCCTCACCTCTACGAGCAGTACTTC. Translated: CASSETIGGPHLYEQYF.

This clonotype appeared a few times. The V gene is TRBV6-5, the J gene TRBJ2-1; unclear D gene. The ends were cut back, 5 bases at V and 6 bases at J, with 17 bases in the middle. Germline CDR1 and CDR2: MNHEY and SVGAGI. The CDR3 sequence is 15 residues long. The CDR3 DNA sequence: TGTGCCAGCAGTCGCACGTTCTGGGAAGCCAATGAGCAGTTCTTC. The encoded protein is CASSRTFWEANEQFF.

Worth noting for this clonotype: A clone one base away is much larger, so this may be a read error. The J gene is TRBJ2-1, the V gene TRBV5-1, with TRBD1 matching over 7 bases. J was trimmed by 10 bases and V by 1 base; bases with no gene match: 11. The CDR3 contains 15 residues. The germline CDR1 and CDR2 sequences are SGHRS and YFSETQ. CDR3 residues: CASSLTGTAPYEQFF. CDR3 nucleotide sequence: TGCGCCAGCAGCTTGACCGGGACAGCACCCTACGAGCAGTTCTTC.

This chain links TRBV20-1 with TRBJ2-5; D remains ambiguous. Trimming shortened V by 6 bases and J by 0 bases, and 17 bases separated the two germline ends. Per the germline V gene, CDR1 is DFQATT and CDR2 is SNEGSKA (reference sequence). This CDR3 has 15 residues. In DNA form, the CDR3 reads TGCAGTGCACGACTTCAGACGCAACACCAAGAGACCCAGTACTTC. It codes for CSARLQTQHQETQYF.

The chain carries TRBV28 and TRBJ2-7, with no clear D. V was clipped by 3 bases and J by 3 bases, with 9 bases between them. This CDR3 has 13 residues. Germline V CDR1 and CDR2: MDHEN, SYDVKM. CDR3 region: CASSFRQDYEQYF. DNA for the CDR3: TGTGCCAGCAGTTTTCGGCAGGACTACGAGCAGTACTTC. Supplemented by reference TRBV28 and TRBJ2-7, the full variable domain reads DVKVTQSSRYLVKRTGEKVFLECVQDMDHENMFWYRQDPGLGLRLIYFSYDVKMKEKGDIPEGYSVSREKKERFSLILESASTNQTSMYLCASSFRQDYEQYFGPGTRLTVT.

Comment on this clonotype: The CDR3 does not end in the conserved phenylalanine or tryptophan, so this is likely a read error. V and J are TRBV20-1 and TRBJ2-4, with TRBD2 matching over 11 bases. Germline V gene data show CDR1 as DFQATT and CDR2 as SNEGSKA (reference sequence). V shed 6 bases and J 2 bases; nucleotides not matched to a gene: 12. The CDR3 is made up of 17 amino acids. CDR3 coding DNA: TGCAGTGCCCCCGCTAGCGGGAGGACCCTTACCAAAAACATTCAGTACCTC. Amino acid sequence: CSAPASGRTLTKNIQYL.

Written as DNA, the CDR3 is TGTGCCAGCAGTTACTCGATAGGGCTGGTCGAGACTAATGAAAAACTGTTTTTT. Encoded protein: CASSYSIGLVETNEKLFF. This chain joins TRBV6-2 or TRBV6-3 and TRBJ1-4; D uncertain. The CDR3 runs 18 residues. Trimming took off 0 bases at V and 2 bases at J, with 16 bases between the two ends. Germline lookup yields CDR1 MNHEY and CDR2 SVGEGT.

Of note for this clonotype: A much larger clone differs from this one at a single base, so this may be a read error. This chain uses TRBV29-1 with TRBJ2-7, with TRBD2 identical over 11 bases. V trimming: 3 bases; J trimming: 2 bases; junction bases outside the gene matches: 6. The germline CDR1 and CDR2 sequences are SQVTM and ANQGSEA. The CDR3 totals 15 residues. The CDR3 region is CSVDRAGLAAYEQYF. The CDR3 nucleotides read TGCAGCGTTGACCGTGCGGGACTAGCGGCCTACGAGCAGTACTTC.

This clonotype was seen once. The gene calls are TRBV20-1 and TRBJ2-1; tentatively, D is TRBD2 (6 bases). The CDR3 totals 15 residues. V was pared by 4 bases and J by 3 bases, with 16 bases between. The germline V gene encodes CDR1 DFQATT and CDR2 SNEGSKA (reference sequence). CDR3 protein: CSATLVGGRYNEQFF. The CDR3 nucleotides are TGCAGTGCTACGCTAGTGGGAGGCCGCTACAATGAGCAGTTCTTC.

This clonotype was detected once. The chain joins TRBV27 to TRBJ2-7; a possible D gene is TRBD2 (6 bases). V was trimmed by 1 base and J by 0 bases, leaving 10 bases between them. The CDR3 runs to 15 residues. In germline, CDR1 is MNHEY, CDR2 SMNVEV (reference sequence). The CDR3 DNA sequence: TGTGCCAGCAGTTTATTAGCGGCCCACTCCTACGAGCAGTACTTC. Translating it yields CASSLLAAHSYEQYF.

V usage is TRBV7-2 and J usage is TRBJ1-2; a possible D gene is TRBD1 (5 bases). The CDR3 spans 15 residues. Germline CDR1 reads SGHTA; CDR2 reads FQGNSA. The V and J ends lost 5 bases and 3 bases respectively, with 16 bases between them. CDR3 loop: CASSLRGDSHYGYTF. As DNA, the CDR3 is TGTGCCAGCAGCCTTCGAGGGGACTCCCACTATGGCTACACCTTC.

This clonotype was seen at least ten times. The genes are TRBV7-2 and TRBJ2-4, with 7 bases matching TRBD2. Per germline, CDR1 SGHTA and CDR2 FQGNSA. After removal of 3 bases from V and 3 bases from J, the junction contained 14 bases not matched to a gene. The CDR3 is 18 amino acids. DNA of the CDR3: TGTGCCAGCAGCTTTTCCCGTGGGCGGGAGATAGGCAAAAACATTCAGTACTTC. Protein sequence: CASSFSRGREIGKNIQYF.

In its sample, this clonotype was seen a few times. The chain links TRBV20-1 to TRBJ2-3, with D perhaps being TRBD1 or TRBD2 (5 bases each). Germline V gene sequence: CDR1 DFQATT, CDR2 SNEGSKA (reference sequence). This CDR3 spans 12 amino acids. Trimming cost V 7 bases and J 6 bases, with 14 bases left between them. In DNA form, the CDR3 reads TGCAGTGTAGACAGTTGGGGGGATACGCAGTATTTT. Residues: CSVDSWGDTQYF.

The chain carries TRBV20-1 and TRBJ2-3, with TRBD2 matching over 8 bases. The junction had 4 bases not matched to a gene; V was cut back by 1 base and J by 1 base. This CDR3 is built from 15 residues. CDR1 and CDR2 from the germline V gene are DFQATT and SNEGSKA (reference sequence). The CDR3 spells CSARVYGGGTDTQYF. Here the CDR3 DNA reads TGCAGTGCTAGAGTCTACGGGGGGGGCACAGATACGCAGTATTTT.

The gene calls are TRBV20-1 and TRBJ1-2; D is unresolved. V gave up 5 bases and J gave up 5 bases, with 15 bases separating them. CDR3 length: 13 amino acids. The germline V gene encodes CDR1 DFQATT and CDR2 SNEGSKA (reference sequence). The CDR3 DNA follows: TGCAGTGCTCCCATGGCTGGGAGTTATGGCTACACCTTC. The encoded protein is CSAPMAGSYGYTF.

This clonotype was recorded a few times. The chain is built from TRBV7-6 and TRBJ2-5, with 11 bases fitting TRBD2. This CDR3 region has 15 residues. After removal of 5 bases from V and 3 bases from J, the junction contained 5 bases not matched to a gene. Germline V gives CDR1 SGHVS, CDR2 FNYEAQ. The CDR3 nucleotides read TGTGCCAGCAGCATTAGCGGGGGGGCCAAAGAGACCCAGTACTTC. Its protein is CASSISGGAKETQYF.

CDR3 region: CASMTGNTGELFF. The CDR3 nucleotides read TGTGCCAGCATGACGGGGAACACCGGGGAGCTGTTTTTT. The genes are TRBV7-8 and TRBJ2-2; no definite D call. CDR1 and CDR2 (germline): SGHVS, FQNEAQ. The CDR3 has 13 amino acids. V dropped 7 bases and J dropped 1 base, with 7 bases sitting between them.

The chain links TRBV7-9 to TRBJ2-1, with 10 bases aligning to TRBD1. The DNA end favors TRBJ2-7, so the J call may be wrong. Germline V CDR1 and CDR2: SEHNR, FQNEAQ (reference sequence). The CDR3 runs 17 residues. Here the CDR3 DNA reads TGTGCCAGCAGCTTATCGACAGGGGGCGCTGGGAACAATGAGCAGTACTTC. It translates to CASSLSTGGAGNNEQYF.

The chain has TRBV7-3 and TRBJ2-4; no firm D call. V lost 4 bases and J lost 0, with 10 bases in between. The CDR3 has 15 amino acids. Germline-derived CDR1 and CDR2 are SGHTA and FQGTGA. CDR3 coding DNA: TGTGCCAGCAGCTACGCGGATCTAGCCAAAAACATTCAGTACTTC. It specifies CASSYADLAKNIQYF.

The rearrangement links TRBV12-3 or TRBV12-4 to TRBJ2-1; no clear D gene. The germline V and J ends were trimmed by 2 bases and 5 bases, with 13 bases remaining between them. The CDR3 is 15 amino acids. CDR3 sequence: CASSLSSRANNEQFF. DNA for the CDR3: TGTGCCAGCAGTTTAAGTTCACGGGCGAACAATGAGCAGTTCTTC.